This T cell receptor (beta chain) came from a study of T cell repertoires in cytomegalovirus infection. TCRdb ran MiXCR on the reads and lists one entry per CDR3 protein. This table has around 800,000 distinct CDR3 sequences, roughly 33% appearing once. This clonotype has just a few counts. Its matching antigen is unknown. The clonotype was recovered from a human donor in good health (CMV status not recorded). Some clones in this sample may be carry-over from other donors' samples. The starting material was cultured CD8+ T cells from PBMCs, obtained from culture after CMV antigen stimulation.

CDR3 coding DNA: TGTGCCAGCAGGGGACAGACTGAAGCTTTCTTT. Translation gives CASRGQTEAFF. This chain links TRBV7-9 with TRBJ1-1; TRBD1 matches 7 bases. Germline CDR1 SEHNR, CDR2 FQNEAQ (reference sequence). V lost 6 bases and J lost 5; bases outside the gene matches: 0. This CDR3 comprises 11 residues. Based on the CDR3 plus reference TRBV7-9 and TRBJ1-1, the full variable domain is DTGVSQNPRHKITKRGQNVTFRCDPISEHNRLYWYRQTLGQGPEFLTYFQNEAQLEKSRLLSDRFSAERPKGSFSTLEIQRTEQGDSAMYLCASRGQTEAFFGQGTRLTVV.